This T cell receptor beta chain appears in the sequencing data of a study of metastatic and nonmetastatic thyroid tumors. Overall study: Peripheral blood and tumor or nodule samples from malignant and benign thyroid patients were compared.

Per the study methods: It was from CDR3 differences across clinicopathological groups that a distant-metastasis classifier for papillary thyroid cancer was built. MiXCR was used by TCRdb to re-call the PCR reads. TCRdb, not the original authors, processed these V and J calls. The table records about 6,800 clones, around 3.3% of them present only once. For this clone: Its matching antigen is unknown.

CDR3 length equals 15 residues. Germline CDR1 is MRHNA and CDR2 is SNTAGT. Trimming at V came to 6 bases and at J to 8 bases, leaving 6 bases not matched to a gene. Whole-study findings and limits: Reports indicated that malignant thyroid tumors showed significantly higher TCR beta diversity than benign nodules did, in blood and tumor.

Before thyroid surgery, none of the patients had received any treatment. The chain joins TRBV6-4 to TRBJ2-1, with 14 bases that match TRBD2. The receptor was derived from a female donor with papillary thyroid cancer or a benign thyroid nodule (not recorded which). Some clones in this sample may be carry-over from other donors' samples. The sequencing sample was made of tumor tissue. CDR3 bases: TGTGCCAGCAGGACTAGCGGGGGGGCCGGGGATGAGCAGTTCTTC. It codes for CASRTSGGAGDEQFF.